Here is one TCR beta chain with its context. Repertoires were generated with immunoSEQ multiplex PCR, while TCRdb's copy carries only in-frame clones and drops some. The sample yields about 160,000 clones, approximately 86% seen once. These data belong to a study of blood T cell repertoires in COVID-19. In the study overall: T cells, B-cell-depleted T cells, or PBMCs supplied cDNA or gDNA.

This receptor was identified in a man in his sixties who had recovered from COVID-19. The sequenced sample consisted of PBMCs or T cells enriched from blood (not recorded which).

Written as DNA, the CDR3 is TGTGCCAGCAGCGTATCACAGGGGAATGAAAAACTGTTTTTT. Translated, it gives CASSVSQGNEKLFF. The V and J genes are TRBV9 and TRBJ1-4; TRBD1 matches 7 bases. The CDR3 is made up of 14 amino acids. From germline, CDR1 is SGDLS and CDR2 YYNGEE. The V gene end was trimmed by 1 base and the J gene end by 5 bases; junction bases not matched to a gene: 2.